This T cell receptor beta chain was sequenced for a study of shared clonotypes between healthy human individuals. Terminally differentiated effector memory CD45RA+ cells were excluded from the naive CD8 cells, which were CD45RO-negative and positively selected for CCR7. Measured with immunoSEQ multiplex PCR; TCRdb has only the in-frame clones, and not every one. Altogether around 560,000 clones are present, approximately 95% being singletons, with the ten largest covering about 0.11%. This clone showed up just once. The CDR3 covers 16 residues. J gave up 1 base and V 1 base, and 2 bases lay outside the gene matches. Germline CDR1 and CDR2: SGHVS and FQNEAQ.

This TCR derives from a woman under 40 in good health. The rearrangement joins TRBV7-8 to TRBJ2-3; 10 nucleotides agree with TRBD2. Sequencing was performed on naive CD8+ T cells sorted from blood. CDR3 DNA sequence: TGTGCCAGCAGCTTAGGTGGGACTAGCGGCACAGATACGCAGTATTTT. This gives the protein CASSLGGTSGTDTQYF.